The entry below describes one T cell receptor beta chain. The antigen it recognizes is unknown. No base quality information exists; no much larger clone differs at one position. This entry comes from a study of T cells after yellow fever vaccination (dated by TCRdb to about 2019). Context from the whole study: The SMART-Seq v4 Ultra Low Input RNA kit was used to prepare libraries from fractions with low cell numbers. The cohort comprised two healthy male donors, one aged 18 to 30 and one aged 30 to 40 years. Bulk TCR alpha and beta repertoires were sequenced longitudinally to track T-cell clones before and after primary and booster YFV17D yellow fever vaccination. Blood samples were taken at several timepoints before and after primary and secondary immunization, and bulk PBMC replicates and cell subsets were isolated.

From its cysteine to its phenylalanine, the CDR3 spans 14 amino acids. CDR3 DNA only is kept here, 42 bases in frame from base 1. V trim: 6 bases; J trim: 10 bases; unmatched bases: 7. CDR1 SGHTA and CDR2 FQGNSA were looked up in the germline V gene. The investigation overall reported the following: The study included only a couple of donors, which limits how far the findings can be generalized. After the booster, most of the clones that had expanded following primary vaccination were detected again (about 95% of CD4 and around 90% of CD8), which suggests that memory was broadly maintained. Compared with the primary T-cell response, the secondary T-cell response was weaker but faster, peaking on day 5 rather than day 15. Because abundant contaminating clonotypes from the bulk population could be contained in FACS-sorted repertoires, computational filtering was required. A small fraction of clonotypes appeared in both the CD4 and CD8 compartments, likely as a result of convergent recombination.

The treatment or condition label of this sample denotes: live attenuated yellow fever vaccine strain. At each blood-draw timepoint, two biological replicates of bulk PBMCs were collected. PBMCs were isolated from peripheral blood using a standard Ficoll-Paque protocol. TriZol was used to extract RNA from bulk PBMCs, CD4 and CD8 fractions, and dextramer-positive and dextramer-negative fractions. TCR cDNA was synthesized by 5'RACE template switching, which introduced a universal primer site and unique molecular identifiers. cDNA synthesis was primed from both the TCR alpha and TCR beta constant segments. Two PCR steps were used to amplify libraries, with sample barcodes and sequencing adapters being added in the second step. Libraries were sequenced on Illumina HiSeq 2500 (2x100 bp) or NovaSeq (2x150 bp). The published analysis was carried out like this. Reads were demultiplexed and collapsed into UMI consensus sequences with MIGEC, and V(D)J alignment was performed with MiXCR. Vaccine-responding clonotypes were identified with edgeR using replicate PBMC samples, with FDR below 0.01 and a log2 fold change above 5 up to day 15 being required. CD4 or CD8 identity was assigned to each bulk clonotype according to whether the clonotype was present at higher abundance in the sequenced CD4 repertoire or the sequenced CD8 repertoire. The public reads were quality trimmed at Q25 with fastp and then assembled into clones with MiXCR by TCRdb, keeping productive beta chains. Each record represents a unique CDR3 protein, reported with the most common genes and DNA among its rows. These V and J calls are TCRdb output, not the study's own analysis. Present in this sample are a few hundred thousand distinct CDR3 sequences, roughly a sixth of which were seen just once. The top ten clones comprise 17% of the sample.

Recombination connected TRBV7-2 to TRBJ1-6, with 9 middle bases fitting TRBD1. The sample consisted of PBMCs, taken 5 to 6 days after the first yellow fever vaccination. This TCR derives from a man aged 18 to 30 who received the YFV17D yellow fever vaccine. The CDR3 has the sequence CASSNYRGPSPLHF. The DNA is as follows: TGTGCCAGCAGTAATTACAGGGGGCCCTCACCCCTCCACTTT. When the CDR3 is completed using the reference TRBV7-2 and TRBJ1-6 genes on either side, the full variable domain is GAGVSQSPSNKVTEKGKDVELRCDPISGHTALYWYRQSLGQGLEFLIYFQGNSAPDKSGLPSDRFSAERTGGSVSTLTIQRTQQEDSAVYLCASSNYRGPSPLHFGNGTRLTVT.